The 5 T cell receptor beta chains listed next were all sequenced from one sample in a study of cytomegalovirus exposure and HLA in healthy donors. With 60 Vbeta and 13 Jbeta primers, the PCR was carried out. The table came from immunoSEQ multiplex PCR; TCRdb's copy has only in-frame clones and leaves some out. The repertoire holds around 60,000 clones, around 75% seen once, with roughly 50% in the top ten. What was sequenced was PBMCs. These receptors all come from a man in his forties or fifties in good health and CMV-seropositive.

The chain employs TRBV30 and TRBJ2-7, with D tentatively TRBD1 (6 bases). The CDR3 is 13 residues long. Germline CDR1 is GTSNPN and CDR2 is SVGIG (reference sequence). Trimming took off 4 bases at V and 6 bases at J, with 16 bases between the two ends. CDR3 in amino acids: CAWTRQADFEQYF. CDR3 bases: TGTGCCTGGACCCGACAGGCCGACTTCGAGCAGTACTTC.

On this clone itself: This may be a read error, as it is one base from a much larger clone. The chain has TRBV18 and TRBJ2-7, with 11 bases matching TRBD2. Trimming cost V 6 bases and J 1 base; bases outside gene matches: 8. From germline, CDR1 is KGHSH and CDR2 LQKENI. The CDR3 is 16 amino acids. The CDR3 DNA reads TGTGCCAGCTCGCCTAAAACTAGCGGGGGTTCCTACGAGCAGTACTTC. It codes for CASSPKTSGGSYEQYF.

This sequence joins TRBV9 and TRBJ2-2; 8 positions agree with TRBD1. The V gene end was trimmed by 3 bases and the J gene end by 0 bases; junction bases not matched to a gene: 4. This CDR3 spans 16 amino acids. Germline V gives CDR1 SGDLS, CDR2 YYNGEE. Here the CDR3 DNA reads TGTGCCAGCAGCGCCCAGGGGGCGACGAACACCGGGGAGCTGTTTTTT. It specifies CASSAQGATNTGELFF.

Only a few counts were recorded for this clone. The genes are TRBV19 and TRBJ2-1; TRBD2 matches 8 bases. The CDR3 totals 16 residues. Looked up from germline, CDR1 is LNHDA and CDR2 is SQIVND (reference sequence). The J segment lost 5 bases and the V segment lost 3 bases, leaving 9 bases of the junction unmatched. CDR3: CASSIPSGGDHNEQFF. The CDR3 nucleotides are TGTGCCAGTAGTATCCCTTCGGGGGGGGACCACAATGAGCAGTTCTTC.

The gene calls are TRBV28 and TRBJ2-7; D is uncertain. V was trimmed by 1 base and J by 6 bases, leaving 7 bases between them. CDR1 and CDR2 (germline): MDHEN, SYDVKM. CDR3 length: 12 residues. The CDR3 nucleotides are TGTGCCAGCAGTTTATTAGCCTCCGAGCAGTACTTC. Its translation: CASSLLASEQYF.